The entry below gives a single T cell receptor (beta chain) sequence along with its context. The data were obtained in a study of blood T cell repertoires in COVID-19. Study-level information: Italy, Spain and the United States were the sources of the convalescent and acute COVID-19 samples.

This CDR3 is built from 17 residues. CDR1 and CDR2 from the germline V gene are SNHLY and FYNNEI. The V and J ends lost 6 bases and 5 bases respectively, with 25 bases between them. In the original workflow: For nucleated cells, counts were estimated from reference gene primer amplification. Assay used: immunoSEQ multiplex PCR; TCRdb lists only in-frame clones, some missing. V and J calls and clone size are as listed in that table; D and trimming were resolved from the DNA. In the table there are just under 60,000 clones, roughly 80% of which are singletons. The source material was peripheral blood. The sequence was obtained from a man of 80 years or more with COVID-19, enrolled during active disease. This chain links TRBV2 with TRBJ1-1; weak D call: TRBD1 (5 bases). The CDR3 protein is CASRRGGRNLGGTEAFF. Written as DNA, the CDR3 is TGTGCCAGCAGGAGGGGAGGACGGAACTTGGGGGGGACTGAAGCTTTCTTT.